Each of the 15 T cell receptor beta chains below was sequenced from the same sample in a study of shared T cell receptors in the human thymus. Clones were read by immunoSEQ multiplex PCR, and TCRdb kept only the in-frame ones, dropping some. The sample lists around 340,000 clones; over 90% were seen once. Sequencing was performed on thymocytes. The origin of the receptors is a human donor.

The chain employs TRBV27 and TRBJ1-2; the D gene is possibly TRBD1 (5 bases). The V end lost 4 bases, the J end lost 3 bases, and 15 bases lay between the germline ends. Germline CDR1 and CDR2: MNHEY and SMNVEV (reference sequence). The CDR3 is 15 amino acids. The CDR3 nucleotides read TGTGCCAGCAGTTCTGGGGCCGACAACTACTATGGCTACACCTTC. The encoded protein is CASSSGADNYYGYTF.

V gene TRBV6-6 combines with J gene TRBJ1-5; D not resolved. The CDR3 contains 16 residues. V gave up 7 bases and J gave up 0 bases, with 16 bases separating them. The germline V gene has CDR1 MNHNY and CDR2 SVGAGI (reference sequence). CDR3 loop: CASTRLESHSNQPQHF. The CDR3 region has the DNA TGTGCCAGCACCCGTTTGGAGTCACATAGCAATCAGCCCCAGCATTTT.

The CDR3 DNA reads as TGTGCCAGCAGTTTAGGTAGCGGGATCTCAGATACGCAGTATTTT. Amino acids: CASSLGSGISDTQYF. The V gene is TRBV27, the J gene TRBJ2-3; 8 bases match TRBD2. Germline V lookup: CDR1 MNHEY, CDR2 SMNVEV (reference sequence). This CDR3 is built from 15 residues. Unmatched junction bases numbered 5, after V lost 2 bases and J lost 4 bases.

This clone was seen a single time. The chain couples TRBV6-1 to TRBJ1-2, with D tentatively TRBD1 (6 bases). The CDR3 is made up of 13 amino acids. Trimming stripped 6 bases from V and 10 bases from J, with 18 bases between. CDR1 MNHNS and CDR2 SASEGT come from the germline V gene. CDR3 residues: CASRGGASKLYTF. CDR3 DNA: TGTGCCAGCAGAGGGGGGGCAAGTAAGCTCTACACCTTC.

The chain joins TRBV4-1 to TRBJ2-7; 9 bases line up with TRBD1. J gave up 2 bases and V 2 bases, and 13 bases lay outside the gene matches. This CDR3 is 18 amino acids long. Looked up from germline, CDR1 is MGHRA and CDR2 is YSYEKL. Here the CDR3 reads CASSQTPPGQGKAYEQYF. The DNA of the CDR3 is TGCGCCAGCAGCCAAACCCCCCCGGGACAGGGTAAGGCCTACGAGCAGTACTTC.

The chain couples TRBV5-6 to TRBJ1-2; unclear D gene. CDR1 is SGHDT and CDR2 is YYEEEE in the germline V gene. The CDR3 spans 14 residues. V shed 4 bases and J shed 2 bases, with 12 bases lying between them. The CDR3 loop reads CASSPQKVNYGYTF. DNA for the CDR3: TGTGCCAGCAGCCCCCAGAAGGTAAACTATGGCTACACCTTC.

The chain is built from TRBV21-1 and TRBJ1-5. TRBV21-1 is annotated as a pseudogene. The CDR3 has 15 residues. This CDR3 is CASSKEGLSNQPQHF. The CDR3 DNA sequence: TGTGCCAGCAGCAAAGAGGGACTTTCCAATCAGCCCCAGCATTTT.

This chain joins TRBV27 and TRBJ1-1; D may be TRBD1 (6 bases). V lost 3 bases to trimming and J lost 4 bases, with 15 bases between them. The CDR3 has 15 residues. Germline loops: CDR1 MNHEY, CDR2 SMNVEV (reference sequence). Written as DNA, the CDR3 is TGTGCCAGCAGTTTTAGAAGGGGGTCTGGCACTGAAGCTTTCTTT. The encoded protein is CASSFRRGSGTEAFF.

The chain recombines TRBV7-4 with TRBJ2-2; 9 nucleotides match TRBD1. CDR1 and CDR2 from the germline V gene are SGHVT and SQSDAQ. V trimming: 6 bases; J trimming: 5 bases; junction bases outside the gene matches: 16. The length of the CDR3 is 18 residues. CDR3 bases: TGTGCCAGCAGAACGCCTCAGACCAGGACAGGGGAGACCGGGGAGCTGTTTTTT. Translated, it gives CASRTPQTRTGETGELFF.

The chain couples TRBV7-9 to TRBJ2-1; possibly TRBD1 or TRBD2 for D (5 bases each). The germline CDR1 and CDR2 sequences are SEHNR and FQNEAQ (reference sequence). V gave up 5 bases and J gave up 8 bases, with 19 bases separating them. The CDR3 runs 15 residues. CDR3 sequence: CASSRPWGGRDEQFF. The CDR3 coding sequence is TGTGCCAGCAGCCGACCATGGGGCGGGCGCGATGAGCAGTTCTTC.

J is TRBJ2-7 and V is TRBV27; 13 bases match TRBD2. The V segment lost 5 bases and the J segment 3 bases; nucleotides outside the gene matches: 13. The CDR3 loop spans 18 amino acids. Per the germline V gene, CDR1 is MNHEY and CDR2 is SMNVEV (reference sequence). This CDR3 reads CASSRGKKGTSGNYEQYF. DNA for the CDR3: TGTGCCAGCAGTCGGGGGAAGAAGGGGACTAGCGGGAACTACGAGCAGTACTTC.

The J gene is TRBJ2-7, the V gene TRBV6-1, with 9 nucleotides matching TRBD2. This CDR3 region has 16 residues. Looked up from germline, CDR1 is MNHNS and CDR2 is SASEGT. Trimming took 0 bases from V and 4 from J; bases not matched to a gene: 7. The DNA of the CDR3 is TGTGCCAGCAGTGAAGCAATCGCGGGAGGGCCGTACGAGCAGTACTTC. Protein sequence: CASSEAIAGGPYEQYF.

This chain links TRBV6-6 with TRBJ1-2; D gene uncertain. CDR1 and CDR2 from the germline V gene are MNHNY and SVGAGI (reference sequence). The CDR3 is made up of 11 amino acids. V lost 5 bases and J 7 bases, leaving 8 bases between the germline ends. This CDR3 reads CASSRNSGYTF. The DNA for the CDR3 is TGTGCCAGCAGTCGAAACAGTGGCTACACCTTC.

The genes are TRBV18 and TRBJ2-7; D is unclear. Trimming cost V 10 bases and J 2 bases, with 24 bases left between them. The length of the CDR3 is 16 residues. CDR1 is KGHSH, CDR2 LQKENI, per germline. The CDR3 DNA sequence: TGTGCCACTTCGACAACAAGGCGGAAAGTAACCTACGAGCAGTACTTC. Amino acid sequence: CATSTTRRKVTYEQYF.

The chain joins TRBV18 to TRBJ2-7, with TRBD2 identical over 8 bases. J gave up 7 bases and V 3 bases, and 14 bases lay outside the gene matches. The CDR3 totals 16 residues. From germline, CDR1 is KGHSH and CDR2 LQKENI. CDR3 protein: CASSPIITSGPGEQYF. CDR3 bases: TGTGCCAGCTCACCCATCATAACTAGCGGCCCGGGGGAGCAGTACTTC.